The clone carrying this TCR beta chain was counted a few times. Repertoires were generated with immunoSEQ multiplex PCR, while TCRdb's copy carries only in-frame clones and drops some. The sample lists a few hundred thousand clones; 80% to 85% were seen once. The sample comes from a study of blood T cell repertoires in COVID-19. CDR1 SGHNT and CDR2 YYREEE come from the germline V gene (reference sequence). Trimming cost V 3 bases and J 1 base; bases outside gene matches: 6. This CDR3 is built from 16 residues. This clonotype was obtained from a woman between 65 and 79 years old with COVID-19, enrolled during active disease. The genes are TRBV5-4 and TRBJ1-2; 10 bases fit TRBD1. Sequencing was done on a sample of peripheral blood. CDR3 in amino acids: CASSYGQGGYNYGYTF. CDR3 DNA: TGTGCCAGCAGCTACGGACAGGGGGGGTATAACTATGGCTACACCTTC.